A selection of T cell receptor beta chains follows, all from one sample in a study of PD-1 blockade in classical Hodgkin lymphoma. TCRdb's table, derived via immunoSEQ multiplex PCR, lists solely in-frame clones and lacks some. The sample yields about 9,700 clones, approximately 77% seen once. The sample here was CD4+ T cells from blood, taken before the fourth cycle of nivolumab. These receptors were obtained from a human donor with classical Hodgkin lymphoma. Both conserved end residues are part of each CDR3. Each record gives: D gene, J gene, V gene, CDR3 DNA, CDR3 protein. A D gene is named only where the DNA matches it firmly.

>NA|TRBJ2-1|TRBV29-1
TGCAGCGTTGGACTTCGAGACCCCGCAGGAAACAATGAGCAGTTCTTC
CSVGLRDPAGNNEQFF
>TRBD1|TRBJ1-5|TRBV7-2
TGTGCCAGCAGTTCGACAGGGGTGCATCAGCCCCAGCATTTT
CASSSTGVHQPQHF
>NA|TRBJ1-3|TRBV4-1
TGCGCCAGCAGCCAGGGGCCGGCTGGAAACACCATATATTTT
CASSQGPAGNTIYF
>NA|TRBJ1-4|TRBV25-1
TGTGCCAGCAGTGAAATGAACCGGGGGAGTGAAAAACTGTTTTTT
CASSEMNRGSEKLFF
>TRBD1|TRBJ2-5|TRBV25-1
TGTGCCAGCAGTCCCCTCCCCAATCCCGGACAGGGTGACCAGTACTTC
CASSPLPNPGQGDQYF
>TRBD1|TRBJ1-3|TRBV11-2
TGTGCCAGCAGCTCCCTGACAGGGGGAAACACCATATATTTT
CASSSLTGGNTIYF
>TRBD1|TRBJ1-1|TRBV28
TGTGCCAGCATCTCAAAAGCTGCAGGGGGAGCTTTCTTT
CASISKAAGGAFF
>NA|TRBJ2-7|TRBV30
TGTGCCTCCCCCGGGCCCCTGGGCGAGCAGTACTTC
CASPGPLGEQYF
>NA|TRBJ1-4|TRBV6-5
TGTGCCAGCAGTTACTCGATTCCGTCAACTAATGAAAAACTGTTTTTT
CASSYSIPSTNEKLFF
>TRBD2|TRBJ2-5|TRBV9
TGTGCCAGCAGCGAGACGGGGGGCCAAGAGACCCAGTACTTC
CASSETGGQETQYF